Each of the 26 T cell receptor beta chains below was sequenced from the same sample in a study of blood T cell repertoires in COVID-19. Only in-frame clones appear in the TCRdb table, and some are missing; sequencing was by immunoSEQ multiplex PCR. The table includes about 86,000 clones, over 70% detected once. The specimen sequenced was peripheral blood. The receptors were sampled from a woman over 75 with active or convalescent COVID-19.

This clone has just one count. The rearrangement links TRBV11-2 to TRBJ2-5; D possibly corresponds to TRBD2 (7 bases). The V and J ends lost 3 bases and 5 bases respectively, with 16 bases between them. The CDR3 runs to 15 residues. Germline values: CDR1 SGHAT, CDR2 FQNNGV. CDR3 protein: CASSFTGAGVETQYF. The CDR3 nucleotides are TGTGCCAGCAGCTTTACGGGGGCGGGAGTGGAGACCCAGTACTTC.

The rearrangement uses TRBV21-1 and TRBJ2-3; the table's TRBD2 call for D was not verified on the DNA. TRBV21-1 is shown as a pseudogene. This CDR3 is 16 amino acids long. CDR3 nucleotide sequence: TGTGCCAGCAGCTCTAGCGGGGGGGCTTTGGTAGATACGCAGTATTTT. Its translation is CASSSSGGALVDTQYF.

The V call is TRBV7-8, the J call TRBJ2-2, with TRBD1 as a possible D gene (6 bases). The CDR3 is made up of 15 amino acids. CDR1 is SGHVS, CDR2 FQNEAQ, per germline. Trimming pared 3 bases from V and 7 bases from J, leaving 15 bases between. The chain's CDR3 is CASSFTRGIGGELFF. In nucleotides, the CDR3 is TGTGCCAGCAGCTTTACCAGGGGAATTGGCGGGGAGCTGTTTTTT.

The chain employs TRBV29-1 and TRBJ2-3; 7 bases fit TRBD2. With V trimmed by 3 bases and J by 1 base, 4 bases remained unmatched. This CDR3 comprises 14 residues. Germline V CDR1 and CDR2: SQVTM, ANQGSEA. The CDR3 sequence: CSVEGRVGTDTQYF. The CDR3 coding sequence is TGCAGCGTTGAGGGGAGGGTAGGCACAGATACGCAGTATTTT.

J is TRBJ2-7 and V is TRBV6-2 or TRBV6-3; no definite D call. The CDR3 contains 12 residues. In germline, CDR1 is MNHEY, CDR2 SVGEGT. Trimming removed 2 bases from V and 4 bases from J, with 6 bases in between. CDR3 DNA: TGTGCCAGCAGTTACGCGAGGTACGAGCAGTACTTC. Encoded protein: CASSYARYEQYF.

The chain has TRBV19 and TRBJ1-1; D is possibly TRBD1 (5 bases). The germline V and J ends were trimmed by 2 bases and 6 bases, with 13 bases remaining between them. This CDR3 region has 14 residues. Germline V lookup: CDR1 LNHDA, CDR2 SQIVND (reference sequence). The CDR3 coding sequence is TGTGCCAGTAGTATATTACGGACAAACGCTGAAGCTTTCTTT. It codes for CASSILRTNAEAFF.

The CDR3 nucleotides read TGTGCCAGCAGTTTAAGCGGGAGTTACAATGAGCAGTTCTTC. Amino acids: CASSLSGSYNEQFF. The chain recombines TRBV28 with TRBJ2-1, with 8 bases that match TRBD2. This CDR3 comprises 14 residues. V lost 2 bases to trimming and J lost 4 bases; unmatched junction nucleotides: 1. Germline-derived CDR1 and CDR2 are MDHEN and SYDVKM.

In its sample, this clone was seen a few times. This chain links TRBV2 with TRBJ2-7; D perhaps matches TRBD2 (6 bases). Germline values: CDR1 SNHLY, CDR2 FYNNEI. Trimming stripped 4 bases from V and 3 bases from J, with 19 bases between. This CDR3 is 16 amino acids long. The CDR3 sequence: CASSGGGAGFGYEQYF. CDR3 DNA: TGTGCCAGCAGTGGGGGAGGTGCAGGGTTTGGCTACGAGCAGTACTTC.

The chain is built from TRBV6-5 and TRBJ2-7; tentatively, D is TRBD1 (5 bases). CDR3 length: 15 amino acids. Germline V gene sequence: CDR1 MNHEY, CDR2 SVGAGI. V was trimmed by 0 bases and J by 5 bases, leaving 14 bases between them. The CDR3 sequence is CASSYSRTQGHEQYF. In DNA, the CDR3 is TGTGCCAGCAGTTACTCACGCACGCAGGGCCACGAGCAGTACTTC.

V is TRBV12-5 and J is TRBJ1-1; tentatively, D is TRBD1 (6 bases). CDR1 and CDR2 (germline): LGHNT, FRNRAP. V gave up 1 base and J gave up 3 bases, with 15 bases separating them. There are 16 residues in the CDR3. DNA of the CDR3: TGTGCTAGTGGTTTGGGACAGGTTGGGGGGGACACTGAAGCTTTCTTT. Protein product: CASGLGQVGGDTEAFF. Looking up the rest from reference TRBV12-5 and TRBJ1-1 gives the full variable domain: DARVTQTPRHKVTEMGQEVTMRCQPILGHNTVFWYRQTMMQGLELLAYFRNRAPLDDSGMPKDRFSAEMPDATLATLKIQPSEPRDSAVYFCASGLGQVGGDTEAFFGQGTRLTVV.

CDR3 coding DNA: TGTGCCAGCAGCCCCTTACACCCCTACGAGCAGTACTTC. Translating gives CASSPLHPYEQYF. This chain connects TRBV3-1 (or the pseudogene TRBV3-2) to TRBJ2-7; D is ambiguous. Trimming took 4 bases from V and 2 from J, leaving 9 bases between them. Germline CDR1 and CDR2: LGHDT and YNNKEL (reference sequence). This CDR3 comprises 13 residues.

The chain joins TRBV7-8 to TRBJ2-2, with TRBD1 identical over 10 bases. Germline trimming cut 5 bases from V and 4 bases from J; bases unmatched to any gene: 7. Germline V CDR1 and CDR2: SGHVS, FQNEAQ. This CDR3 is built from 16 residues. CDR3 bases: TGTGCCAGCAGCATTAGACAGGGGGCCCGCACCGGGGAGCTGTTTTTT. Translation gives CASSIRQGARTGELFF.

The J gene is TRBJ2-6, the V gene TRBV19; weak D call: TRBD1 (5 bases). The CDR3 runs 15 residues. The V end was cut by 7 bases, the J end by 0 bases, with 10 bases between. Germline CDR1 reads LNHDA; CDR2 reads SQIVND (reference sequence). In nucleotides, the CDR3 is TGTGCCAGTAATACAGGTCGCTCTGGGGCCAACGTCCTGACTTTC. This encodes CASNTGRSGANVLTF. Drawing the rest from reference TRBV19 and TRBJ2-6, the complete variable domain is DGGITQSPKYLFRKEGQNVTLSCEQNLNHDAMYWYRQDPGQGLRLIYYSQIVNDFQKGDIAEGYSVSREKKESFPLTVTSAQKNPTAFYLCASNTGRSGANVLTFGAGSRLTVL.

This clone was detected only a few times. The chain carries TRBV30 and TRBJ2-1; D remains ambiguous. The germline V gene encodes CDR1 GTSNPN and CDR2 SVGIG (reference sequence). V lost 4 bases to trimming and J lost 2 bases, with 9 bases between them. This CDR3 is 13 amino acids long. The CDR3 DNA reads TGTGCCTGGACCCCTAGACCCTACAATGAGCAGTTCTTC. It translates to CAWTPRPYNEQFF.

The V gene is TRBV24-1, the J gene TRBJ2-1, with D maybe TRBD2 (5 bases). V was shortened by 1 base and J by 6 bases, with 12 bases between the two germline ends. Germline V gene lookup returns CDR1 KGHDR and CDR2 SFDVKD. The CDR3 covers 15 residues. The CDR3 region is CATSDFRRGGNEQFF. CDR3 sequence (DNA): TGTGCCACCAGTGATTTCCGCCGGGGTGGCAATGAGCAGTTCTTC.

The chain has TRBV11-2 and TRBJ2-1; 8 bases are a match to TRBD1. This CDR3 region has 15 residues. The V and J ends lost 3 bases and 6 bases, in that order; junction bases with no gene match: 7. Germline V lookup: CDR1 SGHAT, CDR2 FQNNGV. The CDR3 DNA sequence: TGTGCCAGCAGCTTGGGACAGGTATTTCGCAATGAGCAGTTCTTC. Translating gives CASSLGQVFRNEQFF. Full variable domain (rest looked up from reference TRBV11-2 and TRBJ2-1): EAGVAQSPRYKIIEKRQSVAFWCNPISGHATLYWYQQILGQGPKLLIQFQNNGVVDDSQLPKDRFSAERLKGVDSTLKIQPAKLEDSAVYLCASSLGQVFRNEQFFGPGTRLTVL.

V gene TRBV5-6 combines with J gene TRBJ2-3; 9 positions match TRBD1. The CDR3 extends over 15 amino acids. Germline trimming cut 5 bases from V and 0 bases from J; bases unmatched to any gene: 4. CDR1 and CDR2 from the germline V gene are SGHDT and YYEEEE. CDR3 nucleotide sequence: TGTGCCAGCAGGGGGACAGGGCATAGCACAGATACGCAGTATTTT. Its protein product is CASRGTGHSTDTQYF.

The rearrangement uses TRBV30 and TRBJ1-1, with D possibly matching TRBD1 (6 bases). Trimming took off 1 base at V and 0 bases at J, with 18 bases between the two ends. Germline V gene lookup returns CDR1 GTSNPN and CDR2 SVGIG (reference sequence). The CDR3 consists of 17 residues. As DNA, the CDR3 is TGTGCCTGGAGTGCACAGGGTATAAGAGCGATGAACACTGAAGCTTTCTTT. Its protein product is CAWSAQGIRAMNTEAFF.

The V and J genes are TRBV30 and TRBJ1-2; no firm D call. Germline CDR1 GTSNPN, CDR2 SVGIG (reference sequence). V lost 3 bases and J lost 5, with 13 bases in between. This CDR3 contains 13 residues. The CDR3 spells CAWSPRGFYGYTF. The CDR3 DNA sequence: TGTGCCTGGAGCCCGCGGGGTTTTTATGGCTACACCTTC.

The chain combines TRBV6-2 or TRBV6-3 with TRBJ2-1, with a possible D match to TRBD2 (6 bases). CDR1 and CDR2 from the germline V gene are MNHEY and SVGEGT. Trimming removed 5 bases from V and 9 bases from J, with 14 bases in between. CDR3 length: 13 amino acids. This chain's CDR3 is CASSKEGMGEQFF. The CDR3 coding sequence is TGTGCCAGCAGTAAGGAGGGGATGGGTGAGCAGTTCTTC.

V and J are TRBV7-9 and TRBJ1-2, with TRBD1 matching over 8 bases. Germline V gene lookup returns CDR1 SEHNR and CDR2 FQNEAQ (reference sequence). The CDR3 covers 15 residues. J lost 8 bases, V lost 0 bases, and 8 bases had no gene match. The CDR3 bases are TGTGCCAGCAGCTTAGCAGGACAGGGTATCGGGGGCTACACCTTC. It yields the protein CASSLAGQGIGGYTF.

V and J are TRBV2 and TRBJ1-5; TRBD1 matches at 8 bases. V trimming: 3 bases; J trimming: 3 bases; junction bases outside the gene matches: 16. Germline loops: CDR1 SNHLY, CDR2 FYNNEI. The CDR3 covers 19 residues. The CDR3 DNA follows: TGTGCCAGCAGTGATGGAAATGTAGGGACAGGTAGATTCAATCAGCCCCAGCATTTT. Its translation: CASSDGNVGTGRFNQPQHF. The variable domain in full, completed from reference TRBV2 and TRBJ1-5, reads EPEVTQTPSHQVTQMGQEVILRCVPISNHLYFYWYRQILGQKVEFLVSFYNNEISEKSEIFDDQFSVERPDGSNFTLKIRSTKLEDSAMYFCASSDGNVGTGRFNQPQHFGDGTRLSIL.

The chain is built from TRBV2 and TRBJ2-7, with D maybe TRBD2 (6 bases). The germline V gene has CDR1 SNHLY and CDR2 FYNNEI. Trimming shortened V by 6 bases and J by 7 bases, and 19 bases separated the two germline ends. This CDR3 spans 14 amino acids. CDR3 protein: CASRAGNRLREQYF. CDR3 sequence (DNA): TGTGCCAGCAGGGCGGGAAATCGGCTACGGGAGCAGTACTTC.

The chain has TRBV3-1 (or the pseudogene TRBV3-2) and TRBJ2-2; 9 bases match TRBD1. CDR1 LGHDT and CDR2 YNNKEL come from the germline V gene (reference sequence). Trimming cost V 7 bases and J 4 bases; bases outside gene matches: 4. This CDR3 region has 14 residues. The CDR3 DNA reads TGTGCCAGCACACAGGGGGCCCTCACCGGGGAGCTGTTTTTT. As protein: CASTQGALTGELFF.

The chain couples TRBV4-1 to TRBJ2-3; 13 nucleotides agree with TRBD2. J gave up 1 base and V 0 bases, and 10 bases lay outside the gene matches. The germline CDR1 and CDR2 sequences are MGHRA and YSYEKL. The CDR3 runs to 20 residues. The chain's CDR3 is CASSQDRGLAGTGGTDTQYF. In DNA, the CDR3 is TGCGCCAGCAGCCAAGATCGGGGACTAGCGGGGACGGGAGGCACAGATACGCAGTATTTT.

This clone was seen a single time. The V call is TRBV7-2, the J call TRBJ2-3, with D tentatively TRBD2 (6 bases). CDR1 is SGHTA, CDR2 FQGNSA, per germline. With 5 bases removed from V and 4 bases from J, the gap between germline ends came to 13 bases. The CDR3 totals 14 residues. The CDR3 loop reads CASSARRVSDTQYF. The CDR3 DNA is TGTGCCAGCAGCGCACGGAGGGTGTCAGATACGCAGTATTTT. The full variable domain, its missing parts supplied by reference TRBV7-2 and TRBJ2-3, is GAGVSQSPSNKVTEKGKDVELRCDPISGHTALYWYRQSLGQGLEFLIYFQGNSAPDKSGLPSDRFSAERTGGSVSTLTIQRTQQEDSAVYLCASSARRVSDTQYFGPGTRLTVL.